The next 25 T cell receptor beta chains were all read from a single sample in a study of blood T cell repertoires in COVID-19. Here immunoSEQ multiplex PCR was the method, and the copy in TCRdb shows in-frame clones only, minus some. The sample comprises roughly 500,000 clones, 88% of which are singletons, and 8.3% rests with the top ten. Sequencing was performed on PBMCs or T cells enriched from blood (not recorded which). These receptors all stem from a woman aged 60-75 years who had recovered from COVID-19.

The rearrangement joins TRBV21-1 to TRBJ2-6; TRBD1, the D gene given by the table, was not confirmed from the DNA. TRBV21-1 is an annotated pseudogene. This CDR3 is 17 amino acids long. The CDR3 DNA follows: TGTGCCACGCTAAAGGGGCGCGGAGCTGTTGGGGCCAACGTCCTGACTTTC. This sequence encodes CATLKGRGAVGANVLTF.

The V call is TRBV6-1, the J call TRBJ1-5, with D perhaps matching TRBD1 (5 bases). CDR1 and CDR2 from the germline V gene are MNHNS and SASEGT. The CDR3 runs to 14 residues. The germline V and J ends were trimmed by 0 bases and 8 bases, with 11 bases remaining between them. The CDR3 reads CASSEAGGWEPQHF. The CDR3 DNA reads as TGTGCCAGCAGTGAAGCGGGGGGATGGGAGCCCCAGCATTTT.

The chain has TRBV25-1 and TRBJ2-5; 10 bases are shared with TRBD2. V lost 2 bases to trimming and J lost 2 bases; unmatched junction nucleotides: 5. The CDR3 runs 16 residues. Germline assignment: CDR1 MGHDK and CDR2 SYGVNS. CDR3 sequence reads: CASSEQGLASQETQYF. Written as DNA, the CDR3 is TGTGCCAGCAGTGAACAGGGACTAGCGTCACAAGAGACCCAGTACTTC.

This rearrangement joins TRBV11-2 to TRBJ1-3; maybe TRBD1 (5 bases). The germline V and J ends were trimmed by 5 bases and 0 bases, with 11 bases remaining between them. Germline CDR1 is SGHAT and CDR2 is FQNNGV. The CDR3 is made up of 15 amino acids. The CDR3 is CASSPFQGSGNTIYF. The DNA of the CDR3 is TGTGCCAGCAGCCCGTTCCAGGGCTCTGGAAACACCATATATTTT. Supplemented by reference TRBV11-2 and TRBJ1-3, the full variable domain reads EAGVAQSPRYKIIEKRQSVAFWCNPISGHATLYWYQQILGQGPKLLIQFQNNGVVDDSQLPKDRFSAERLKGVDSTLKIQPAKLEDSAVYLCASSPFQGSGNTIYFGEGSWLTVV.

The J gene is TRBJ1-6, the V gene TRBV28; D is possibly TRBD1 (6 bases). The CDR3 loop spans 16 amino acids. V lost 6 bases, J lost 5 bases, and 17 bases lay in between. Germline V gives CDR1 MDHEN, CDR2 SYDVKM. DNA of the CDR3: TGTGCCAGCAGGGATATACAGGGTATCCATAATTCACCCCTCCACTTT. It yields the protein CASRDIQGIHNSPLHF. Looking up the rest from reference TRBV28 and TRBJ1-6 gives the full variable domain: DVKVTQSSRYLVKRTGEKVFLECVQDMDHENMFWYRQDPGLGLRLIYFSYDVKMKEKGDIPEGYSVSREKKERFSLILESASTNQTSMYLCASRDIQGIHNSPLHFGNGTRLTVT.

The chain couples TRBV19 to TRBJ2-4, with 12 bases aligning to TRBD1. This CDR3 comprises 16 residues. Germline V gives CDR1 LNHDA, CDR2 SQIVND (reference sequence). Trimming removed 3 bases from V and 8 bases from J; junction bases left unmatched: 8. CDR3 sequence: CASSIGTGGGFDIQYF. The CDR3 DNA sequence: TGTGCCAGTAGTATTGGGACAGGGGGCGGGTTTGACATTCAGTACTTC.

The J gene is TRBJ2-3, the V gene TRBV19; TRBD1 agrees at 8 bases. The CDR3 has 15 residues. The germline V gene has CDR1 LNHDA and CDR2 SQIVND (reference sequence). V was clipped by 6 bases and J by 3 bases; unmatched bases: 8. The CDR3 DNA reads TGTGCCAGTAGGTCTGACAGGGGACGAACAGATACGCAGTATTTT. It codes for CASRSDRGRTDTQYF.

The table lists this clone with a count of one. The J gene is TRBJ2-1, the V gene TRBV10-3, with 8 positions matching TRBD1. J was trimmed by 3 bases and V by 5 bases; bases with no gene match: 6. Germline CDR1 reads ENHRY; CDR2 reads SYGVKD. The CDR3 totals 15 residues. The CDR3 here is CAISYTGGDYNEQFF. In DNA, the CDR3 is TGTGCCATCAGTTATACAGGGGGAGACTACAATGAGCAGTTCTTC.

This chain links TRBV12-3 or TRBV12-4 with TRBJ1-6; no reliable D call. V lost 7 bases, J lost 9 bases, and 10 bases lay in between. The CDR3 loop spans 12 amino acids. The CDR3 bases are TGTGCCAGCACCAGGTCTTCTTCACCCCTCCACTTT. Protein product: CASTRSSSPLHF.

The chain carries TRBV6-5 and TRBJ1-1; possible D gene TRBD1, 6 bases. V lost 8 bases and J 1 base, leaving 11 bases between the germline ends. Germline V lookup: CDR1 MNHEY, CDR2 SVGAGI. The CDR3 is 13 residues long. The CDR3 sequence is CASRSTGNTEAFF. CDR3 bases: TGTGCCAGCCGTTCGACAGGGAACACTGAAGCTTTCTTT.

This clone was seen only once. The genes are TRBV20-1 and TRBJ1-2, with 11 positions matching TRBD1. CDR3 length: 15 residues. The ends lost 3 bases at V and 8 bases at J; junction bases unmatched: 11. Germline CDR1 and CDR2: DFQATT and SNEGSKA (reference sequence). CDR3 sequence (DNA): TGCAGTGCTAGTACTGTCTGGACAGGGGGCAAGGGCTACACCTTC. Encoded protein: CSASTVWTGGKGYTF.

The J gene is TRBJ2-7, the V gene TRBV5-1; a weak D match, TRBD2 (6 bases). The germline gives CDR1 SGHRS, CDR2 YFSETQ. CDR3 size: 14 residues. Trimming took off 4 bases at V and 2 bases at J, with 13 bases between the two ends. The CDR3 DNA follows: TGCGCCAGCAGCGCGGGACTGAGCCCCTACGAGCAGTACTTC. Protein: CASSAGLSPYEQYF.

The chain combines TRBV25-1 with TRBJ2-1; maybe TRBD1 (6 bases). The germline V gene encodes CDR1 MGHDK and CDR2 SYGVNS. Trimming cost V 6 bases and J 9 bases, with 12 bases left between them. The CDR3 consists of 12 residues. CDR3 sequence: CASSTGFGEQFF. For the CDR3, the DNA is TGTGCCAGCAGCACAGGGTTTGGTGAGCAGTTCTTC.

J is TRBJ1-4 and V is TRBV28; TRBD1 matches 8 bases. Germline CDR1 and CDR2: MDHEN and SYDVKM. The CDR3 runs 14 residues. V shed 3 bases, J shed 6 bases, and the junction held 3 bases outside the gene matches. The DNA of the CDR3 is TGTGCCAGCAGTTTGACAGGGGCTTATGAAAAACTGTTTTTT. Translating it yields CASSLTGAYEKLFF.

The gene calls are TRBV27 and TRBJ1-5, with 11 bases aligning to TRBD1. The length of the CDR3 is 15 residues. The V segment lost 2 bases and the J segment 7 bases; nucleotides outside the gene matches: 4. The germline V gene has CDR1 MNHEY and CDR2 SMNVEV (reference sequence). The CDR3 DNA follows: TGTGCCAGCAGTTTAGGGACAGGGGGGGTCCAGCCCCAGCATTTT. As protein: CASSLGTGGVQPQHF.

The genes are TRBV6-2 or TRBV6-3 and TRBJ1-5, with 9 bases lining up with TRBD1. V lost 0 bases and J lost 6; bases outside the gene matches: 9. CDR1 is MNHEY and CDR2 is SVGEGT in the germline V gene. The CDR3 loop spans 17 amino acids. CDR3 coding DNA: TGTGCCAGCAGTTACTCCCTCTGGGGACAGGGTCGTCAGCCCCAGCATTTT. Protein sequence: CASSYSLWGQGRQPQHF.

This chain links TRBV19 with TRBJ2-7, with 13 bases matching TRBD2. The CDR3 consists of 16 residues. The germline CDR1 and CDR2 sequences are LNHDA and SQIVND (reference sequence). V dropped 5 bases and J dropped 2; count of bases not matched to a gene: 6. The CDR3 region has the DNA TGTGCCAGTAGTGGGCTGACTAGCGGGGGGCCCTACGAGCAGTACGTC. Amino acid sequence: CASSGLTSGGPYEQYV.

The chain combines TRBV27 with TRBJ2-4; 9 bases are shared with TRBD2. Germline trimming cut 4 bases from V and 10 bases from J; bases unmatched to any gene: 11. The CDR3 sequence is 15 residues long. Per the germline V gene, CDR1 is MNHEY and CDR2 is SMNVEV (reference sequence). The CDR3: CASSSSGTSHEIQYF. In nucleotides, the CDR3 is TGTGCCAGCAGTTCCTCCGGGACTAGCCATGAGATTCAGTACTTC.

This clone was picked up a small number of times. The chain recombines TRBV27 with TRBJ2-2; D is unresolved. The V end was cut by 3 bases, the J end by 4 bases, with 9 bases between. CDR1 is MNHEY, CDR2 SMNVEV, per germline (reference sequence). This CDR3 has 14 residues. CDR3 in amino acids: CASSFGLSTGELFF. The CDR3 DNA reads as TGTGCCAGCAGTTTTGGGCTCAGCACCGGGGAGCTGTTTTTT.

The chain uses TRBV27 and TRBJ2-7; tentative D call: TRBD2 (7 bases). V lost 5 bases and J 3 bases, leaving 17 bases between the germline ends. CDR1 and CDR2 from the germline V gene are MNHEY and SMNVEV (reference sequence). The CDR3 extends over 15 amino acids. The CDR3 here is CASSLNRGARYEQYV. CDR3 coding DNA: TGTGCCAGCAGTCTTAACCGGGGGGCCCGCTACGAGCAGTACGTC.

This rearrangement joins TRBV7-2 to TRBJ2-1, with 8 bases aligning to TRBD1. The germline V gene has CDR1 SGHTA and CDR2 FQGNSA. V shed 5 bases, J shed 8 bases, and the junction held 2 bases outside the gene matches. This CDR3 is 12 amino acids long. In nucleotides, the CDR3 is TGTGCCAGCAGCAGGACAGGGTATGAGCAGTTCTTC. This gives the protein CASSRTGYEQFF.

The table lists this clone with a count of one. This rearrangement joins TRBV24-1 to TRBJ2-3; D is perhaps TRBD2 (6 bases). The CDR3 has 18 amino acids. Germline CDR1 KGHDR, CDR2 SFDVKD. Trimming took off 3 bases at V and 4 bases at J, with 22 bases between the two ends. The CDR3, as DNA: TGTGCCACCAGTGATCGAACCTTGAGCGGGTCGAGCGCAGATACGCAGTATTTT. Translation gives CATSDRTLSGSSADTQYF.

The chain recombines TRBV25-1 with TRBJ1-5; D ambiguous. Germline-derived CDR1 and CDR2 are MGHDK and SYGVNS. The CDR3 runs to 13 residues. V was clipped by 6 bases and J by 7 bases, with 13 bases between them. CDR3 sequence (DNA): TGTGCCAGCAGGGCAGGTTCGGAACAGCCCCAGCATTTT. Translation: CASRAGSEQPQHF.

The chain employs TRBV7-9 and TRBJ1-1; 9 bases fit TRBD1. The V gene's germline CDR1 is SEHNR and CDR2 FQNEAQ (reference sequence). The CDR3 length is 14 residues. The trim removed 5 bases at V and 2 bases at J, leaving 3 bases unmatched. CDR3 in amino acids: CASSLTGGNTEAFF. In DNA, the CDR3 is TGTGCCAGCAGCCTGACAGGGGGAAACACTGAAGCTTTCTTT.

The chain is built from TRBV5-1 and TRBJ2-3; 13 bases line up with TRBD2. The CDR3 sequence is 20 residues long. Per the germline V gene, CDR1 is SGHRS and CDR2 is YFSETQ. V trimming: 4 bases; J trimming: 1 base; junction bases outside the gene matches: 15. CDR3 in amino acids: CASSLSLLAGGQTGTDTQYF. CDR3 bases: TGCGCCAGCAGCCTCTCATTACTAGCGGGGGGGCAGACCGGCACAGATACGCAGTATTTT.